A single sample is the source of the 5 T cell receptor beta chains below, sequenced in a study of cytomegalovirus exposure and HLA in healthy donors. Primers included in the PCR were 60 Vbeta and 13 Jbeta primers. This table comes from immunoSEQ multiplex PCR, and its TCRdb copy is limited to in-frame clones, with some not included. The table has approximately 110,000 clones, 70% to 80% seen once. Sequenced: PBMCs. Receptor source: a woman aged 40-49 years in good health and CMV-seropositive.

This chain links TRBV5-4 with TRBJ2-7, with 11 bases identical to TRBD1. The germline V gene encodes CDR1 SGHNT and CDR2 YYREEE (reference sequence). This CDR3 is 16 amino acids long. V shed 2 bases and J 2 bases; nucleotides not matched to a gene: 6. The CDR3 bases are TGTGCCAGCAGCTTTTGGACAGGGGGCTCCACCTACGAGCAGTACTTC. Residues: CASSFWTGGSTYEQYF.

The CDR3 coding sequence is TGTGCCAGCTCACCAGACAGGGAAACCGGGGAGCTGTTTTTT. Translating gives CASSPDRETGELFF. The chain has TRBV18 and TRBJ2-2; 7 positions match TRBD1. This CDR3 is built from 14 residues. V lost 2 bases to trimming and J lost 5 bases; unmatched junction nucleotides: 2. From germline, CDR1 is KGHSH and CDR2 LQKENI.

As DNA, the CDR3 is TGCGCCAGCAGCCCAGTGGACATGGGGTTTACCGGGGAGCTGTTTTTT. It is translated as CASSPVDMGFTGELFF. The chain links TRBV4-1 to TRBJ2-2; D may be TRBD1 (5 bases). There are 16 residues in the CDR3. Trimming took 4 bases from V and 5 from J, leaving 17 bases between them. The germline gives CDR1 MGHRA, CDR2 YSYEKL.

The V gene is TRBV29-1, the J gene TRBJ1-2, with D hard to call. Germline loops: CDR1 SQVTM, CDR2 ANQGSEA. This CDR3 has 13 amino acids. Trimming took off 3 bases at V and 2 bases at J, with 10 bases between the two ends. Here the CDR3 DNA reads TGCAGCGTTGACGGCGGAAGAAACTATGGCTACACCTTC. Translating gives CSVDGGRNYGYTF.

This clone was counted only a few times. V usage is TRBV10-3 and J usage is TRBJ1-1; the D gene is possibly TRBD1 (6 bases). Per germline, CDR1 ENHRY and CDR2 SYGVKD. The CDR3 runs to 13 residues. The V gene lost 6 bases and the J gene lost 4 bases, with 12 bases spanning the gap. The CDR3, as DNA: TGTGCCATCAGCGGACCCAGGGGCACTGAAGCTTTCTTT. Its protein product is CAISGPRGTEAFF.